The 2 T cell receptor beta chains presented below share a single source sample, sequenced in a study of resident and recirculating memory T cells in vitiligo. Some clones are missing from TCRdb's copy, which holds only in-frame ones; the method was immunoSEQ multiplex PCR. The sample lists roughly 40,000 clones, around 90% seen once, with 4.5% in the top ten. The sequenced sample consisted of blood. All receptors derive from a male donor with vitiligo.

The rearrangement links TRBV11-2 to TRBJ2-7; D is undetermined. The germline CDR1 and CDR2 sequences are SGHAT and FQNNGV. The CDR3 consists of 13 residues. The V gene lost 1 base and the J gene lost 6 bases, with 10 bases spanning the gap. Here the CDR3 DNA reads TGTGCCAGCAGCTTAGTCCCGCCCGGCGAGCAGTACTTC. It encodes CASSLVPPGEQYF. The entire variable domain, with the rest obtained from reference TRBV11-2 and TRBJ2-7, is as follows: EAGVAQSPRYKIIEKRQSVAFWCNPISGHATLYWYQQILGQGPKLLIQFQNNGVVDDSQLPKDRFSAERLKGVDSTLKIQPAKLEDSAVYLCASSLVPPGEQYFGPGTRLTVT.

The CDR3 spells CASSLKKNSQETQYF. The CDR3 bases are TGCGCCAGCAGCCTGAAGAAAAACAGCCAAGAGACCCAGTACTTC. This sequence joins TRBV4-1 and TRBJ2-5; D is uncertain. V was clipped by 4 bases and J by 1 base, with 13 bases between them. Germline CDR1 reads MGHRA; CDR2 reads YSYEKL. CDR3 length equals 15 residues.